In this sample, the clone carrying this T cell receptor beta chain turned up once. Its antigen is currently unknown. The primer mix had 60 Vbeta and 13 Jbeta primers. Profiled with immunoSEQ multiplex PCR; TCRdb holds only in-frame clones, not every one. The sample lists under 250,000 clones, around 86% seen once, with 2.5% to 3.5% in the top ten. Trimming removed 1 base from V and 2 bases from J; junction bases left unmatched: 6. The CDR3 length is 15 residues. Germline V gives CDR1 GTSNPN, CDR2 SVGIG (reference sequence). This specimen belongs to a study of cytomegalovirus exposure and HLA in healthy donors. Overall study findings and caveats: In a later analysis, common viral pathogens appeared linked to several of the most significant clusters.

The sample was PBMCs. The V call is TRBV30, the J call TRBJ2-7; 9 bases agree with TRBD2. This clonotype was obtained from a woman in her forties in good health and CMV-seronegative. The CDR3 region has the DNA TGTGCCTGGAGTGAGGCCAGCGGGAGGCCCTACGAGCAGTACTTC. This sequence encodes CAWSEASGRPYEQYF. Combining the CDR3 with reference TRBV30 and TRBJ2-7 gives the whole variable domain SQTIHQWPATLVQPVGSPLSLECTVEGTSNPNLYWYRQAAGRGLQLLFYSVGIGQISSEVPQNLSASRPQDRQFILSSKKLLLSDSGFYLCAWSEASGRPYEQYFGPGTRLTVT.